The rows below give T cell receptor beta chains drawn from one sample of a study of blood T cell repertoires in COVID-19. Assay used: immunoSEQ multiplex PCR; TCRdb lists only in-frame clones, some missing. The sample includes about 480,000 clones, nearly 90% of them seen just once. What was sequenced was peripheral blood. The receptors were gathered from a man between 18 and 29 years old with COVID-19, enrolled during active disease. CDR3s include the opening cysteine and the closing phenylalanine or tryptophan. Fields, in order: CDR3 protein, CDR3 DNA, clone size, V gene, D gene, J gene. The D gene is left open where the match is weak. Part of the rows lack a size; the others show once, few, many or a class for expanded clones.

CASSQGHRGRETQYF TGTGCCAGCAGCCAAGGCCACAGGGGTCGGGAGACCCAGTACTTC - TRBV3-1/TRBV3-2 TRBD1 TRBJ2-5
CASSLSPGGIETQYF TGCGCCAGCAGCTTGAGTCCAGGGGGCATTGAGACCCAGTACTTC - TRBV5-1 TRBD1 TRBJ2-5
CASSSNGEQYF TGTGCCAGCAGTTCCAACGGGGAGCAGTACTTC - TRBV12-3/TRBV12-4 - TRBJ2-7
CASSERWTEAFF TGTGCCAGCAGTGAGCGATGGACTGAAGCTTTCTTT few TRBV6-1 - TRBJ1-1
CASSPGQGLNSPLHF TGCGCCAGCAGTCCGGGACAGGGACTTAATTCACCCCTCCACTTT - TRBV10-1 TRBD1 TRBJ1-6
CASSLRAGSTEAFF TGTGCCAGCAGCTTAAGGGCAGGGTCCACTGAAGCTTTCTTT - TRBV11-2 - TRBJ1-1
CSASETSPNEQYF TGCAGTGCTAGTGAGACTAGCCCTAACGAGCAGTACTTC - TRBV20-1 TRBD2 TRBJ2-7
CASSLSGGSGYTF TGTGCCAGCAGTCTATCGGGAGGTTCTGGCTACACCTTC - TRBV6-5 - TRBJ1-2
CASSTQGQGDEKLFF TGTGCCAGCAGCACACAGGGACAGGGAGATGAAAAACTGTTTTTT - TRBV5-4 TRBD1 TRBJ1-4
CASSLVPGQGVGEQYF TGTGCCAGCAGCTTAGTCCCGGGACAGGGTGTTGGCGAGCAGTACTTC - TRBV7-8 TRBD1 TRBJ2-7
CASSVGGTGGVDTQYF TGTGCCAGCAGCGTAGGCGGGACAGGGGGCGTCGATACGCAGTATTTT - TRBV9 TRBD1 TRBJ2-3
CASSSRDRGFEEEQYF TGTGCCAGCAGCTCACGGGACAGGGGCTTCGAAGAGGAGCAGTACTTC - TRBV11-1 TRBD1 TRBJ2-7
CASSVWDRSSYNEQFF TGTGCCAGCAGTGTTTGGGACAGGAGCTCCTACAATGAGCAGTTCTTC - TRBV2 TRBD1 TRBJ2-1
CASSRDRGGETQYF TGTGCCAGCAGCCGGGACAGGGGAGGAGAGACCCAGTACTTC - TRBV7-9 TRBD1 TRBJ2-5
CASSPSGANVLTF TGTGCCAGCAGTCCGTCTGGGGCCAACGTCCTGACTTTC - TRBV12-3/TRBV12-4 - TRBJ2-6
CASTGRASDTQYF TGTGCCAGCACCGGGAGGGCCTCAGATACGCAGTATTTT - TRBV7-8 TRBD2 TRBJ2-3
CATSDPLSGGDEQFF TGTGCCACCAGTGACCCCCTTAGCGGGGGGGATGAGCAGTTCTTC - TRBV24-1 TRBD2 TRBJ2-1
CASSPYRGHTGELFF TGTGCCAGCAGCCCGTACAGGGGGCATACCGGGGAGCTGTTTTTT - TRBV7-2 TRBD1 TRBJ2-2
CASSLYRFGYTF TGTGCCAGCAGTTTGTACAGGTTTGGCTACACCTTC - TRBV12-3/TRBV12-4 - TRBJ1-2
CASSAVQSSTRGELFF TGTGCCAGCAGCGCCGTCCAGTCATCCACTAGGGGGGAGCTGTTTTTT - TRBV9 - TRBJ2-2
CASRTRQGMNTEAFF TGTGCCAGCAGGACTCGACAGGGGATGAACACTGAAGCTTTCTTT - TRBV6-5 TRBD1 TRBJ1-1
CASSYPQGGNYNSPLHF TGTGCCAGCAGCTACCCTCAGGGAGGGAACTATAATTCACCCCTCCACTTT - TRBV5-6 - TRBJ1-6
CASSLRGRLGYTF TGTGCCAGCAGCCTGCGGGGGAGGCTTGGCTACACCTTC - TRBV12-3/TRBV12-4 - TRBJ1-2
CASSYSGTGDAFF TGTGCCAGCAGCTATTCCGGGACAGGGGATGCTTTCTTT - TRBV3-1/TRBV3-2 TRBD1 TRBJ1-1
CAWTGQGGSPLHF TGTGCCTGGACGGGACAGGGAGGTTCACCCCTCCACTTT - TRBV30 TRBD1 TRBJ1-6
CASSSTPRPSHYGYTF TGTGCCAGCAGCTCAACGCCCAGGCCCTCCCACTATGGCTACACCTTC - TRBV13 - TRBJ1-2
CASSPQGVSSTNEKLFF TGTGCCAGCTCACCCCAAGGGGTATCATCAACTAATGAAAAACTGTTTTTT once TRBV18 - TRBJ1-4
CASSDRTSGTYNEQFF TGCGCCAGCAGTGACCGGACTAGCGGAACCTACAATGAGCAGTTCTTC - TRBV10-1 TRBD2 TRBJ2-1
CASSSTGVSYNSPLHF TGTGCCAGCAGTTCGACGGGGGTCTCCTATAATTCACCCCTCCACTTT - TRBV11-2 - TRBJ1-6
CASSSRTSGGTRGQYF TGCGCCAGCAGCTCGCGCACTAGCGGGGGGACCCGCGGGCAGTACTTC - TRBV5-1 TRBD2 TRBJ2-7
CASSRTAGRTMNTEAFF TGTGCCAGCAGTCGTACCGCGGGACGGACCATGAACACTGAAGCTTTCTTT - TRBV27 - TRBJ1-1
CASSLQGYEQYF TGTGCCAGCAGCTTACAGGGCTACGAGCAGTACTTC few TRBV11-1 - TRBJ2-7